The 31 T cell receptor beta chains below all came from one sample that was sequenced in a study of T cells after yellow fever vaccination. TCRdb re-analysed the 5' RACE reads in MiXCR, keeping a single row per CDR3 protein. The data contain 450,000 to 600,000 distinct CDR3 sequences, roughly 14% of them singletons. Sample: PBMCs, taken on the day of the yellow fever booster vaccination. These receptors were obtained from a man aged 25 to 40 who received the YFV17D yellow fever vaccine.

There are a few counts of this clonotype. The chain has TRBV10-3 and TRBJ1-4; TRBD1 might be the D (5 bases). V gave up 6 bases and J gave up 7 bases, with 15 bases separating them. The CDR3 totals 14 residues. Germline CDR1 and CDR2: ENHRY and SYGVKD. CDR3 coding DNA: TGTGCCATCAGGTCCAGGGATACGTCTGAAAAACTGTTTTTT. This encodes CAIRSRDTSEKLFF.

This clonotype was found many times. The gene calls are TRBV29-1 and TRBJ2-7; tentative D call: TRBD1 (6 bases). Trimming pared 2 bases from V and 3 bases from J, leaving 11 bases between. Germline CDR1 and CDR2: SQVTM and ANQGSEA. This CDR3 contains 13 residues. DNA for the CDR3: TGCAGCGTTGAAAACCGGGACAACTACGAGCAGTACTTC. It is translated as CSVENRDNYEQYF.

This clonotype was seen at least ten times. The chain is built from TRBV11-2 and TRBJ2-1; the match to TRBD2 covers 11 bases. Germline V gives CDR1 SGHAT, CDR2 FQNNGV. The CDR3 is 16 residues long. J lost 0 bases, V lost 3 bases, and 1 base had no gene match. As DNA, the CDR3 is TGTGCCAGCAGCTTTACTAGCGGGAGCTCCTACAATGAGCAGTTCTTC. Amino acids: CASSFTSGSSYNEQFF.

This clonotype showed up many times. The J gene is TRBJ2-3, the V gene TRBV9; possibly TRBD1 or TRBD2 for D (6 bases each). This CDR3 has 15 residues. CDR1 and CDR2 from the germline V gene are SGDLS and YYNGEE. V dropped 3 bases and J dropped 4 bases, with 15 bases sitting between them. CDR3 region: CASSAQGLPADTQYF. The CDR3 DNA is TGTGCCAGCAGCGCACAGGGACTTCCGGCAGATACGCAGTATTTT.

Ten or more counts support this clonotype. The chain employs TRBV7-9 and TRBJ2-3; no clear D gene. Deletions cut 6 bases from V and 0 bases from J, with 7 bases between. This CDR3 is built from 13 residues. The germline gives CDR1 SEHNR, CDR2 FQNEAQ (reference sequence). The chain's CDR3 is CASRTSSTDTQYF. The CDR3 bases are TGTGCCAGCAGGACCTCCAGCACAGATACGCAGTATTTT.

The chain combines TRBV6-5 with TRBJ2-7; possibly TRBD1 for D (5 bases). The germline CDR1 and CDR2 sequences are MNHEY and SVGAGI. Trimming took off 3 bases at V and 2 bases at J, with 17 bases between the two ends. This CDR3 has 16 amino acids. The CDR3 is CASSYSSPEGAYEQYF. The CDR3 nucleotides are TGTGCCAGCAGTTATTCCTCTCCTGAAGGGGCCTACGAGCAGTACTTC.

The V and J genes are TRBV29-1 and TRBJ2-7; 9 nucleotides match TRBD2. After removal of 6 bases from V and 1 base from J, the junction contained 4 bases not matched to a gene. Germline-derived CDR1 and CDR2 are SQVTM and ANQGSEA. The CDR3 loop spans 13 amino acids. The CDR3 protein is CSVKAGGSYEQYF. CDR3 DNA sequence: TGCAGCGTCAAAGCGGGAGGTTCCTACGAGCAGTACTTC.

This clonotype was seen only a few times. The CDR3 loop is CASSLMGPASTDTQYF. In DNA, the CDR3 is TGCGCCAGCAGCTTGATGGGCCCAGCTAGCACAGATACGCAGTATTTT. The chain combines TRBV5-1 with TRBJ2-3; D gene unclear. The germline gives CDR1 SGHRS, CDR2 YFSETQ. The CDR3 has 16 residues. V was pared by 1 base and J by 0 bases, with 12 bases between.

This sequence joins TRBV5-1 and TRBJ1-1; no clear D gene. Germline CDR1 is SGHRS and CDR2 is YFSETQ. CDR3 length: 14 residues. V was trimmed by 3 bases and J by 4 bases, leaving 13 bases between them. DNA for the CDR3: TGCGCCAGCAGCTCCCCTTTAAGTGCCACTGAAGCTTTCTTT. Its protein is CASSSPLSATEAFF.

This clonotype has a handful of counts. The chain is built from TRBV7-2 and TRBJ2-3; 10 bases line up with TRBD2. Germline V CDR1 and CDR2: SGHTA, FQGNSA. V dropped 0 bases and J dropped 7; count of bases not matched to a gene: 13. The CDR3 is made up of 18 amino acids. CDR3 sequence (DNA): TGTGCCAGCAGCTTAGCACCCCGACTCCTAGCGGGAGCGAATACGCAGTATTTT. Its protein is CASSLAPRLLAGANTQYF.

This clonotype showed up just a few times. V and J are TRBV25-1 and TRBJ1-2, with a tentative D call TRBD1 (5 bases). Looked up from germline, CDR1 is MGHDK and CDR2 is SYGVNS. The CDR3 runs to 12 residues. V lost 6 bases, J lost 4 bases, and 9 bases lay in between. CDR3 amino acids: CASRGDGYGYTF. The CDR3 bases are TGTGCCAGCAGGGGGGATGGCTATGGCTACACCTTC.

The V and J genes are TRBV29-1 and TRBJ1-6, with D unclear. The CDR3 spans 13 residues. In germline, CDR1 is SQVTM, CDR2 ANQGSEA. Deletions cut 4 bases from V and 4 bases from J, with 8 bases between. The CDR3 DNA is TGCAGCGTTGGGGCCGGATATAATTCACCCCTCCACTTT. This gives the protein CSVGAGYNSPLHF. Looking up the rest from reference TRBV29-1 and TRBJ1-6 gives the full variable domain: SAVISQKPSRDICQRGTSLTIQCQVDSQVTMMFWYRQQPGQSLTLIATANQGSEATYESGFVIDKFPISRPNLTFSTLTVSNMSPEDSSIYLCSVGAGYNSPLHFGNGTRLTVT.

V is TRBV6-5 and J is TRBJ1-4; no reliable D call. Germline loops: CDR1 MNHEY, CDR2 SVGAGI. V was shortened by 2 bases and J by 0 bases, with 4 bases between the two germline ends. The CDR3 spans 14 residues. In DNA, the CDR3 is TGTGCCAGCAGTTACGGGACAACTAATGAAAAACTGTTTTTT. It translates to CASSYGTTNEKLFF.

The chain has TRBV18 and TRBJ2-1, with D perhaps matching TRBD1 or TRBD2 (6 bases each). CDR3 length: 15 amino acids. Germline V gives CDR1 KGHSH, CDR2 LQKENI. V lost 2 bases and J 8 bases, leaving 16 bases between the germline ends. CDR3 DNA sequence: TGTGCCAGCTCACCAAGTTCGGGGGCCAGCGATGAGCAGTTCTTC. The encoded protein is CASSPSSGASDEQFF.

The sample holds a few counts of this clonotype. The chain has TRBV20-1 and TRBJ1-5, with 9 bases fitting TRBD1. The CDR3 has 17 amino acids. Germline CDR1 DFQATT, CDR2 SNEGSKA (reference sequence). V lost 3 bases to trimming and J lost 0 bases; unmatched junction nucleotides: 9. The CDR3 DNA reads as TGCAGTGCTAGCACCGGGACAGGGACATATAGCAATCAGCCCCAGCATTTT. This sequence encodes CSASTGTGTYSNQPQHF.

This chain joins TRBV6-5 and TRBJ1-2; 9 bases agree with TRBD1. V lost 4 bases and J lost 1; bases outside the gene matches: 4. Germline CDR1 is MNHEY and CDR2 is SVGAGI. The CDR3 length is 15 residues. The CDR3 DNA reads as TGTGCCAGCAGTTCGGGACAGGGCCTTAACTATGGCTACACCTTC. Translated, it gives CASSSGQGLNYGYTF.

This clonotype was counted ten times or more. The CDR3 bases are TGTGCCAGCAGCCAGACCTTATATAAGAGGAGAAACCAAGAGACCCAGTACTTC. Amino acid sequence: CASSQTLYKRRNQETQYF. The rearrangement joins TRBV11-2 to TRBJ2-5; D unclear. The germline V and J ends were trimmed by 5 bases and 0 bases, with 22 bases remaining between them. The CDR3 contains 18 residues. Germline V gives CDR1 SGHAT, CDR2 FQNNGV.

Many counts were recorded for this clonotype. V gene TRBV7-2 combines with J gene TRBJ2-7; 7 bases are shared with TRBD2. Trimming at V came to 5 bases and at J to 7 bases, leaving 5 bases not matched to a gene. Germline CDR1 is SGHTA and CDR2 is FQGNSA. The CDR3 contains 12 residues. The CDR3 DNA reads TGTGCCAGCAGCCTAGGCGGGGGAGAGCAGTACTTC. It yields the protein CASSLGGGEQYF.

V usage is TRBV7-2 and J usage is TRBJ2-7, with TRBD2 matching over 9 bases. Germline CDR1 and CDR2: SGHTA and FQGNSA. Losses at the gene ends were 4 bases for V and 3 bases for J; bases not matched to a gene: 4. The CDR3 length is 14 residues. The CDR3 coding sequence is TGTGCCAGCAGCTCCTATAGCGGGAGCTACGAGCAGTACTTC. Residues: CASSSYSGSYEQYF.

The J gene is TRBJ2-1, the V gene TRBV5-1; 9 bases agree with TRBD1. This CDR3 is built from 17 residues. The junction had 16 bases not matched to a gene; V was cut back by 5 bases and J by 7 bases. Germline lookup yields CDR1 SGHRS and CDR2 YFSETQ. Written as DNA, the CDR3 is TGCGCCAGCAGTTTTCGAGCCCCCGGGACAGGGACGAATGAGCAGTTCTTC. It yields the protein CASSFRAPGTGTNEQFF.

This clonotype was detected a few times. The rearrangement uses TRBV29-1 and TRBJ2-7; 10 positions match TRBD1. Germline-derived CDR1 and CDR2 are SQVTM and ANQGSEA. Trimming at V came to 6 bases and at J to 2 bases, leaving 4 bases not matched to a gene. The CDR3 length is 13 residues. This CDR3 is CSVGQGTTYEQYF. In DNA, the CDR3 is TGCAGCGTGGGACAGGGGACAACCTACGAGCAGTACTTC.

This chain joins TRBV7-8 and TRBJ2-1, with 8 positions matching TRBD1. J gave up 3 bases and V 5 bases, and 12 bases lay outside the gene matches. The CDR3 totals 17 residues. Germline V gene sequence: CDR1 SGHVS, CDR2 FQNEAQ. The CDR3 DNA sequence: TGTGCCAGCAGCATCTCTAACCGGGACAGGAGCTACAATGAGCAGTTCTTC. Encoded protein: CASSISNRDRSYNEQFF.

The chain recombines TRBV16 with TRBJ2-1; no firm D call. Germline V gene sequence: CDR1 KGHSY, CDR2 FQNENV. This CDR3 has 13 residues. V lost 7 bases, J lost 8 bases, and 15 bases lay in between. The CDR3 coding sequence is TGTGCCAGCACCCCCTACCAGTCCTATGAGCAGTTCTTC. Its translation is CASTPYQSYEQFF.

This clonotype was recorded a few times. The J gene is TRBJ2-2, the V gene TRBV20-1; 7 bases fit TRBD2. CDR1 is DFQATT, CDR2 SNEGSKA, per germline (reference sequence). CDR3 size: 14 residues. V shed 5 bases and J 5 bases; nucleotides not matched to a gene: 8. The CDR3, as DNA: TGCAGTGCTGGCGGGACTACCAAGACCGGGGAGCTGTTTTTT. It specifies CSAGGTTKTGELFF.

The V and J genes are TRBV6-2 or TRBV6-3 and TRBJ2-5; 10 nucleotides agree with TRBD1. Germline trimming cut 5 bases from V and 5 bases from J; bases unmatched to any gene: 8. This CDR3 is 15 amino acids long. The germline V gene has CDR1 MNHEY and CDR2 SVGEGT. The CDR3 DNA reads as TGTGCCAGCAGTCAGAAGACAGGGGGCTATGAGACCCAGTACTTC. It yields the protein CASSQKTGGYETQYF.

This chain joins TRBV11-2 and TRBJ2-7; 13 nucleotides agree with TRBD2. With 2 bases clipped from V and 7 bases from J, the junction kept 11 bases outside the gene matches. Germline V gene sequence: CDR1 SGHAT, CDR2 FQNNGV. The CDR3 runs to 17 residues. The CDR3 region is CASSLRGGTSGMREQYF. DNA for the CDR3: TGTGCCAGCAGCTTACGGGGGGGGACTAGCGGGATGAGGGAGCAGTACTTC.

The chain links TRBV5-1 to TRBJ2-1; D tentatively reads TRBD1 or TRBD2 (5 bases each). Trimming removed 7 bases from V and 0 bases from J, with 17 bases in between. This CDR3 region has 16 residues. The V gene's germline CDR1 is SGHRS and CDR2 YFSETQ. The DNA for the CDR3 is TGCGCCAGCGGTATAATATCAGGGAGCTCCTACAATGAGCAGTTCTTC. This gives the protein CASGIISGSSYNEQFF.

This clonotype was counted at least ten times. This chain links TRBV7-2 with TRBJ2-1; the D gene is possibly TRBD2 (6 bases). Trimming removed 2 bases from V and 4 bases from J, with 9 bases in between. Germline V gene lookup returns CDR1 SGHTA and CDR2 FQGNSA. CDR3 size: 14 residues. The CDR3 sequence: CASSLLRGYNEQFF. Here the CDR3 DNA reads TGTGCCAGCAGCTTACTCCGGGGGTACAATGAGCAGTTCTTC.

This clonotype appeared a few times. The gene calls are TRBV5-1 and TRBJ1-1; TRBD1 matches 10 bases. The CDR3 totals 15 residues. Trimming at V came to 5 bases and at J to 6 bases, leaving 10 bases not matched to a gene. The germline CDR1 and CDR2 sequences are SGHRS and YFSETQ. CDR3 nucleotide sequence: TGCGCCAGCAGATCGACCGGGACAGGGGACGCTGAAGCTTTCTTT. Protein product: CASRSTGTGDAEAFF.

This clonotype came up a few times. The chain employs TRBV9 and TRBJ2-1; maybe TRBD1 (5 bases). This CDR3 is built from 15 residues. CDR1 is SGDLS and CDR2 is YYNGEE in the germline V gene. Trimming pared 0 bases from V and 3 bases from J, leaving 10 bases between. The CDR3 sequence: CASSVVVTDYNEQFF. CDR3 DNA: TGTGCCAGCAGCGTAGTTGTGACAGACTACAATGAGCAGTTCTTC. Together with reference TRBV9 and TRBJ2-1, the CDR3 gives the full variable domain: DSGVTQTPKHLITATGQRVTLRCSPRSGDLSVYWYQQSLDQGLQFLIQYYNGEERAKGNILERFSAQQFPDLHSELNLSSLELGDSALYFCASSVVVTDYNEQFFGPGTRLTVL.

V usage is TRBV6-5 and J usage is TRBJ1-5, with TRBD1 as a possible D gene (5 bases). Germline V lookup: CDR1 MNHEY, CDR2 SVGAGI. The CDR3 is 15 amino acids. Trimming shortened V by 2 bases and J by 4 bases, and 12 bases separated the two germline ends. The CDR3, as DNA: TGTGCCAGCAGTTACGGGGGAGGAGGGAATCAGCCCCAGCATTTT. Protein: CASSYGGGGNQPQHF.